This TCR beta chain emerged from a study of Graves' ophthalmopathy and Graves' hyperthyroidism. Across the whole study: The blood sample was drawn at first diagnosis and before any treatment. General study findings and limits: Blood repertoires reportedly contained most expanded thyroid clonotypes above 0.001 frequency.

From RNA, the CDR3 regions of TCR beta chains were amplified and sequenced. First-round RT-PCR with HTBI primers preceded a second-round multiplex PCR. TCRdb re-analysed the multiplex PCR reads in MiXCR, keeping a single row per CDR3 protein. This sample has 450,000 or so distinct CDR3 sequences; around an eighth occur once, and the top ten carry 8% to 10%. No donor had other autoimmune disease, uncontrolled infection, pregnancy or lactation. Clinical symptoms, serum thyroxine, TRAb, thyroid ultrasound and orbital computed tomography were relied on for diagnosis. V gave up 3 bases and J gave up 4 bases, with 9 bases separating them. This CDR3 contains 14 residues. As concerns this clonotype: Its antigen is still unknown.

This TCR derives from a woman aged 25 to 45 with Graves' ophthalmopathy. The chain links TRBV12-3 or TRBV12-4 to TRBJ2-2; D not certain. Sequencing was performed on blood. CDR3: CASSFETTTGELFF. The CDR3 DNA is TGTGCCAGCAGTTTCGAGACAACCACCGGGGAGCTGTTTTTT.